The sequence of this TCR beta chain was determined in a study of cytomegalovirus exposure and HLA in healthy donors. Germline CDR1 SGHRS, CDR2 YFSETQ. V lost 0 bases, J lost 4 bases, and 10 bases lay in between. CDR3 length equals 14 residues. The PCR ran on 60 Vbeta and 13 Jbeta primers. TCRdb's copy holds only in-frame clones and misses some; the assay was immunoSEQ multiplex PCR. Of about 160,000 clones listed, roughly 77% are singletons. Whole-study findings and limits: Immune exposure data for these donors was limited to CMV serostatus. Later findings reportedly placed an Asian-associated ancestry cluster below the approximately 670-donor mean for N-insertions.

On this clone itself: Antigen unknown.

Sequencing was done on a sample of PBMCs. This chain joins TRBV5-1 and TRBJ1-2; maybe TRBD1 (5 bases). The clonotype was recovered from a human donor in good health. CDR3 nucleotide sequence: TGCGCCAGCAGCTTGGGCCAGGGATCCTATGGCTACACCTTC. Its protein product is CASSLGQGSYGYTF.